The 15 T cell receptor beta chains below come from one sample, sequenced in a study of T cell responses to AZD1222 COVID-19 vaccine. Sequencing was performed with immunoSEQ multiplex PCR; in TCRdb, only in-frame clones are kept and a portion is missing. The sample includes roughly 150,000 clones, about 91% seen only once; the top ten take 2% to 2.5%. Sequencing used peripheral blood, obtained on day 0 of AZD1222 vaccination. These receptors were taken from an adult in good health.

The sample holds one count of this clone. The chain combines TRBV4-1 with TRBJ2-2; D tentatively reads TRBD1 or TRBD2 (6 bases each). The V gene lost 6 bases and the J gene lost 6 bases, with 11 bases spanning the gap. Germline V gene sequence: CDR1 MGHRA, CDR2 YSYEKL. CDR3 size: 13 residues. CDR3 bases: TGCGCCAGCAGTCGGGGGCGTTCCGGGGAGCTGTTTTTT. Its protein product is CASSRGRSGELFF.

In its sample, this clone was seen once. The rearrangement uses TRBV12-3 or TRBV12-4 and TRBJ2-7; D unclear. CDR3 size: 12 residues. Trimming left V 3 bases short and J 3 bases short, with 6 bases between. CDR3 region: CASSLSFYEQYF. CDR3 DNA: TGTGCCAGCAGTTTGAGTTTCTACGAGCAGTACTTC.

The chain carries TRBV5-1 and TRBJ1-1, with TRBD1 matching 7 bases. Germline V CDR1 and CDR2: SGHRS, YFSETQ. This CDR3 has 15 residues. The V segment lost 0 bases and the J segment 1 base; nucleotides outside the gene matches: 3. CDR3 nucleotides: TGCGCCAGCAGCTTGGAGACAGGGCCGAACACTGAAGCTTTCTTT. This sequence encodes CASSLETGPNTEAFF. Variable domain in full (rest from reference TRBV5-1 and TRBJ1-1): KAGVTQTPRYLIKTRGQQVTLSCSPISGHRSVSWYQQTPGQGLQFLFEYFSETQRNKGNFPGRFSGRQFSNSRSEMNVSTLELGDSALYLCASSLETGPNTEAFFGQGTRLTVV.

The genes are TRBV5-1 and TRBJ2-5; D may correspond to TRBD1 or TRBD2 (6 bases each). This CDR3 contains 15 residues. Germline-derived CDR1 and CDR2 are SGHRS and YFSETQ. The germline V and J ends were trimmed by 4 bases and 2 bases, with 15 bases remaining between them. CDR3 sequence reads: CASSGGGGVQETQYF. The CDR3 coding sequence is TGCGCCAGCAGCGGAGGGGGAGGAGTACAAGAGACCCAGTACTTC.

The chain combines TRBV10-3 with TRBJ1-1; D remains unclear. Germline V gene sequence: CDR1 ENHRY, CDR2 SYGVKD. This CDR3 region has 14 residues. The V gene lost 3 bases and the J gene lost 1 base, with 9 bases spanning the gap. The CDR3 sequence is CAISDILKNTEAFF. Written as DNA, the CDR3 is TGTGCCATCAGTGACATACTTAAGAACACTGAAGCTTTCTTT.

The genes are TRBV7-2 and TRBJ1-5, with 7 positions matching TRBD1. In germline, CDR1 is SGHTA, CDR2 FQGNSA. CDR3 length equals 14 residues. The trim removed 5 bases at V and 3 bases at J, leaving 4 bases unmatched. The CDR3 DNA sequence: TGTGCCAGCAGCCCCGGGACAGACAATCAGCCCCAGCATTTT. It is translated as CASSPGTDNQPQHF.

This chain joins TRBV2 and TRBJ2-5; 7 positions agree with TRBD1. CDR1 and CDR2 (germline): SNHLY, FYNNEI. V was clipped by 5 bases and J by 4 bases; unmatched bases: 4. This CDR3 region has 13 residues. In nucleotides, the CDR3 is TGTGCCAGCAGTCGCGACAGGGTAGAGACCCAGTACTTC. Translation: CASSRDRVETQYF.

This clone has more than one count but fewer than ten. The CDR3 reads CASSRGLAEYNEQFF. The CDR3 DNA follows: TGTGCCAGCAGCCGAGGACTAGCGGAGTACAATGAGCAGTTCTTC. The V and J genes are TRBV3-1 (or the pseudogene TRBV3-2) and TRBJ2-1; 10 nucleotides agree with TRBD2. Germline V gene sequence: CDR1 LGHDT, CDR2 YNNKEL (reference sequence). Trimming removed 4 bases from V and 4 bases from J; junction bases left unmatched: 4. The CDR3 has 15 residues.

The V and J genes are TRBV7-2 and TRBJ1-2; D remains unclear. Per the germline V gene, CDR1 is SGHTA and CDR2 is FQGNSA. V was clipped by 5 bases and J by 7 bases, with 14 bases between them. The CDR3 is 13 amino acids. This CDR3 reads CASSPDGRSGYTF. CDR3 bases: TGTGCCAGCAGCCCGGACGGCCGATCTGGCTACACCTTC.

V is TRBV11-1 and J is TRBJ2-1, with D tentatively TRBD2 (6 bases). CDR3 length: 14 residues. Germline CDR1 reads SGHAT; CDR2 reads FQDESV (reference sequence). V was trimmed by 7 bases and J by 8 bases, leaving 18 bases between them. The CDR3 nucleotides are TGTGCCAGCAACGTCGGGGGACCCGGGGATGAGCAGTTCTTC. This codes for CASNVGGPGDEQFF.

The chain employs TRBV18 and TRBJ1-1; 9 bases fit TRBD1. Losses at the gene ends were 6 bases for V and 8 bases for J; bases not matched to a gene: 7. The CDR3 is 13 residues long. CDR1 KGHSH and CDR2 LQKENI come from the germline V gene. The CDR3 nucleotides are TGTGCCAGCTCCCGGGACAGGGTGATCGAAGCTTTCTTT. The encoded protein is CASSRDRVIEAFF.

V is TRBV29-1 and J is TRBJ2-7, with TRBD2 matching 8 bases. The CDR3 extends over 12 amino acids. Trimming cost V 1 base and J 6 bases; bases outside gene matches: 2. Per germline, CDR1 SQVTM and CDR2 ANQGSEA. As DNA, the CDR3 is TGCAGCGTTGAAGGGCTAGCGGGCGAGCAGTACTTC. Residues: CSVEGLAGEQYF.

The V call is TRBV7-8, the J call TRBJ1-3; a possible D gene is TRBD1 (5 bases). Germline V gives CDR1 SGHVS, CDR2 FQNEAQ. V lost 5 bases and J 0 bases, leaving 11 bases between the germline ends. The CDR3 covers 15 residues. DNA of the CDR3: TGTGCCAGCAGCCGGGACGGACGCTCTGGAAACACCATATATTTT. Translation gives CASSRDGRSGNTIYF.

The chain combines TRBV7-2 with TRBJ2-2; D is unresolved. This CDR3 comprises 15 residues. V gave up 0 bases and J gave up 5 bases, with 10 bases separating them. Germline lookup yields CDR1 SGHTA and CDR2 FQGNSA. CDR3 nucleotides: TGTGCCAGCAGCTTAGCGCTTAAGGCAACCGGGGAGCTGTTTTTT. Translated, it gives CASSLALKATGELFF.

The chain couples TRBV28 to TRBJ1-2; D possibly corresponds to TRBD1 (5 bases). The CDR3 runs 13 residues. Deletions cut 7 bases from V and 6 bases from J, with 15 bases between. Looked up from germline, CDR1 is MDHEN and CDR2 is SYDVKM. The CDR3 spells CASKLPPDNGYTF. Written as DNA, the CDR3 is TGTGCCAGCAAATTGCCCCCGGACAATGGCTACACCTTC.